This paragraph covers one T cell receptor beta chain sequence. These data belong to a study of T cell changes during pregnancy in multiple sclerosis. Here immunoSEQ multiplex PCR was the method, and the copy in TCRdb shows in-frame clones only, minus some. The sample lists fewer than 65,000 clones, 90% to 95% seen once, with around 2.4% in the top ten. This clonotype originated in a female donor in good health, enrolled as a control in a pregnancy study. The sample was peripheral blood, taken in the third trimester of pregnancy.

The CDR3: CASSPGQGVGYEQYF. For the CDR3, the DNA is TGTGCCAGCAGCCCGGGACAGGGGGTGGGATACGAGCAGTACTTC. V and J are TRBV2 and TRBJ2-7; TRBD1 matches 11 bases. CDR1 and CDR2 from the germline V gene are SNHLY and FYNNEI. The CDR3 contains 15 residues. V lost 6 bases and J lost 4; bases outside the gene matches: 8.